Listed here are 10 T cell receptor beta chains from one sample, sequenced in a study of regulatory T cells in long-lasting Graves disease. Sequencing libraries for TCR beta were prepared with iRepertoire HTBI primers and Arm-PCR of CDR3 regions. TCRdb called the multiplex PCR reads again in MiXCR, with one record for every CDR3 protein. The repertoire includes over 450,000 distinct CDR3 sequences, about 12% of them detected once, and 8.9% sits in the top ten. Time point noted: newly diagnosed GD, antithyroid drugs for less than 3 months. RNA extracted from PBMCs served as the sequencing template. The same sample was also studied in work on T cells in Graves' hyperthyroidism and ophthalmopathy.

This specimen consisted of peripheral blood mononuclear cells (PBMCs), obtained at new diagnosis, from a patient treated with antithyroid drugs. The source is a woman aged 25 to 45 with Graves disease.

This clonotype was seen repeatedly, ten times or more. The chain has TRBV20-1 and TRBJ1-2; D is perhaps TRBD1 (6 bases). V was shortened by 4 bases and J by 2 bases, with 14 bases between the two germline ends. The CDR3 is 14 amino acids. The germline V gene has CDR1 DFQATT and CDR2 SNEGSKA (reference sequence). The CDR3 spells CSATVDRLNYGYTF. The CDR3, as DNA: TGCAGTGCTACCGTGGACAGATTAAACTATGGCTACACCTTC.

This clonotype appeared many times. The rearrangement links TRBV7-3 to TRBJ2-5, with TRBD2 matching 10 bases. The CDR3 spans 16 residues. The germline gives CDR1 SGHTA, CDR2 FQGTGA. The trim removed 4 bases at V and 0 bases at J, leaving 5 bases unmatched. CDR3 sequence reads: CASSSGLAEYQETQYF. The CDR3 DNA reads as TGTGCCAGCAGCTCCGGACTAGCGGAGTACCAAGAGACCCAGTACTTC. Full variable domain (rest looked up from reference TRBV7-3 and TRBJ2-5): GAGVSQTPSNKVTEKGKYVELRCDPISGHTALYWYRQSLGQGPEFLIYFQGTGAADDSGLPNDRFFAVRPEGSVSTLKIQRTERGDSAVYLCASSSGLAEYQETQYFGPGTRLLVL.

This clonotype occurred once. Possible read error: a much larger clone is one base away. This CDR3 is CDWDRVDEKLFF. The CDR3 coding sequence is TGTGACTGGGACAGGGTGGATGAAAAACTGTTTTTT. The chain carries TRBV30 and TRBJ1-4, with 9 nucleotides matching TRBD1. The germline CDR1 and CDR2 sequences are GTSNPN and SVGIG (reference sequence). The CDR3 loop spans 12 amino acids.

In this sample, this clonotype turned up a few times. This sequence joins TRBV9 and TRBJ2-3; D call uncertain. The CDR3 consists of 13 residues. V was shortened by 4 bases and J by 2 bases, with 8 bases between the two germline ends. Germline V gene sequence: CDR1 SGDLS, CDR2 YYNGEE. CDR3 in amino acids: CASSTGTTDTQYF. As DNA, the CDR3 is TGTGCCAGCAGCACCGGCACCACAGATACGCAGTATTTT.

The V gene is TRBV5-1, the J gene TRBJ2-6, with unresolved D. Germline V gives CDR1 SGHRS, CDR2 YFSETQ. The V and J ends lost 4 bases and 6 bases respectively, with 11 bases between them. The CDR3 covers 14 residues. The CDR3 DNA reads as TGCGCCAGCAGCCCATTACCGCCGGCCAACGTCCTGACTTTC. Translating it yields CASSPLPPANVLTF.

At least ten counts were recorded for this clonotype. The chain is built from TRBV30 and TRBJ1-1; no firm D call. V was trimmed by 2 bases and J by 4 bases, leaving 11 bases between them. The germline V gene has CDR1 GTSNPN and CDR2 SVGIG (reference sequence). This CDR3 has 13 residues. DNA of the CDR3: TGTGCCTGGAGTAATTCAGGAGCCACTGAAGCTTTCTTT. This codes for CAWSNSGATEAFF.

The sample holds many counts of this clonotype. The chain joins TRBV6-1 to TRBJ2-3; no firm D call. V lost 6 bases and J lost 0, with 7 bases in between. Germline-derived CDR1 and CDR2 are MNHNS and SASEGT. The CDR3 has 13 residues. In DNA form, the CDR3 reads TGTGCCAGCAGGGGCCTCAGCACAGATACGCAGTATTTT. Its protein product is CASRGLSTDTQYF.

This clonotype was seen more than once but under ten times. In DNA form, the CDR3 reads TGCGCCAGCAGCTTGGCCTACGTCGACAGCCGGTTTTCACCCCTCCACTTT. Its translation is CASSLAYVDSRFSPLHF. This sequence joins TRBV5-1 and TRBJ1-6; TRBD1 might be the D (5 bases). The CDR3 runs 17 residues. The V end lost 0 bases, the J end lost 9 bases, and 19 bases lay between the germline ends. Germline V CDR1 and CDR2: SGHRS, YFSETQ.

This clonotype was seen repeatedly, ten times or more. The CDR3 DNA reads TGTGCCAGCAGCTTGGGGACAGGGGGCAATGAGCAGTTCTTC. Translated, it gives CASSLGTGGNEQFF. The chain is built from TRBV11-2 and TRBJ2-1; TRBD1 agrees at 11 bases. The CDR3 loop spans 14 amino acids. Germline CDR1 is SGHAT and CDR2 is FQNNGV. J gave up 6 bases and V 3 bases, and 1 base lay outside the gene matches.

This clonotype was detected only a few times. V usage is TRBV10-1 and J usage is TRBJ2-1, with 7 bases aligning to TRBD2. J gave up 2 bases and V 4 bases, and 2 bases lay outside the gene matches. The CDR3 spans 14 residues. Per the germline V gene, CDR1 is WNHNN and CDR2 is SYGVQD (reference sequence). CDR3 nucleotide sequence: TGCGCCAGCAGTGTCCGGGAGGCCTACAATGAGCAGTTCTTC. Protein: CASSVREAYNEQFF.